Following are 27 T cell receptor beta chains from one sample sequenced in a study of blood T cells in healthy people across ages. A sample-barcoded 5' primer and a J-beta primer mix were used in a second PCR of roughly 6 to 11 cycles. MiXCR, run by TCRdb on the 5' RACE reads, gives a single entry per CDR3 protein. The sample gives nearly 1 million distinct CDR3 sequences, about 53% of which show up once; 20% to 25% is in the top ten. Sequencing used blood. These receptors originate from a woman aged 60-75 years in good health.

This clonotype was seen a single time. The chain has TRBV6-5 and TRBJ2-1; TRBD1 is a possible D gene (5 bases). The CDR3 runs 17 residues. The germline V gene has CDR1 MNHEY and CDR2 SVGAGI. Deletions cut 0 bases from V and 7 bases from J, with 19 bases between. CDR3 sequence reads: CASSYSTLRQGRNEQFF. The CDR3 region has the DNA TGTGCCAGCAGTTACTCGACGCTCCGCCAGGGTAGAAATGAGCAGTTCTTC.

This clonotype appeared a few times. The CDR3 DNA reads TGCGCCAGCAGCCGGCATTCGGGAGTCTACAATGAGCAGTTCTTC. Its translation is CASSRHSGVYNEQFF. The V call is TRBV4-1, the J call TRBJ2-1, with D perhaps TRBD2 (6 bases). Germline assignment: CDR1 MGHRA and CDR2 YSYEKL. The CDR3 runs to 15 residues. V was pared by 4 bases and J by 3 bases, with 13 bases between.

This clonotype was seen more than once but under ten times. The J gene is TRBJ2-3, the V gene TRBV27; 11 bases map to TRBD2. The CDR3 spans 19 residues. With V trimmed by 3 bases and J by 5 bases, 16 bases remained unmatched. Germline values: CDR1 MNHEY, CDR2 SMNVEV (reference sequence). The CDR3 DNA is TGTGCCAGCAGTTTGGTTACTAGCGGGAGTAACCCGATGAAAGATACGCAGTATTTT. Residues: CASSLVTSGSNPMKDTQYF.

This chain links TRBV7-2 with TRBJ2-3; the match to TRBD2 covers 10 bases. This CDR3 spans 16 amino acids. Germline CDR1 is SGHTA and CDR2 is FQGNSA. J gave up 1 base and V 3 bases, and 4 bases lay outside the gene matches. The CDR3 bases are TGTGCCAGCAGCTTCGTCGGGACTAGCGGCACAGATACGCAGTATTTT. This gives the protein CASSFVGTSGTDTQYF.

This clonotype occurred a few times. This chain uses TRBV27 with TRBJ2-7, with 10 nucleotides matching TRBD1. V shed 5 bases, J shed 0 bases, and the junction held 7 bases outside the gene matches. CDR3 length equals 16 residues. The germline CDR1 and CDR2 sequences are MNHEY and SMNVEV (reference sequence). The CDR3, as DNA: TGTGCCAGCAGTCCGTCGACAGGGGGCGTCTCCTACGAGCAGTACTTC. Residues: CASSPSTGGVSYEQYF.

The CDR3: CATSSGFLANEKLFF. DNA for the CDR3: TGTGCCACCTCATCGGGGTTTTTGGCTAATGAAAAACTGTTTTTT. The chain has TRBV24-1 and TRBJ1-4; D is ambiguous. The germline CDR1 and CDR2 sequences are KGHDR and SFDVKD. The CDR3 has 15 amino acids. The V gene lost 9 bases and the J gene lost 3 bases, with 16 bases spanning the gap.

The CDR3: CASKKTSGSDEQYF. The CDR3 coding sequence is TGTGCCAGCAAGAAGACTAGCGGGAGTGACGAGCAGTACTTC. The V gene is TRBV6-2 or TRBV6-3, the J gene TRBJ2-5; 12 nucleotides align to TRBD2. Judging by the DNA end, TRBJ2-7 fits better; the J call may be wrong. The CDR3 runs to 14 residues. Germline CDR1 and CDR2: MNHEY and SVGEGT.

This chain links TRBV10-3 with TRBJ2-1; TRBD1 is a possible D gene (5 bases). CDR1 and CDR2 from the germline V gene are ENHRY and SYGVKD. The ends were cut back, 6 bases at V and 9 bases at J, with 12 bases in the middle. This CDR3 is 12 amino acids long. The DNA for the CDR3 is TGTGCCATCAGGGTTTCAGGGCTTGAGCAGTTCTTC. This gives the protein CAIRVSGLEQFF.

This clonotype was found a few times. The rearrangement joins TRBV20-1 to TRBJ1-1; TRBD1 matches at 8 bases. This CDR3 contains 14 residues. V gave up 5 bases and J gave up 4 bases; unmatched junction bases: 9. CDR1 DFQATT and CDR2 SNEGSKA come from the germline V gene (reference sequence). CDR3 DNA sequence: TGCAGTGCTCCATCGGGACAGGCGATCACTGAAGCTTTCTTT. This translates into CSAPSGQAITEAFF.

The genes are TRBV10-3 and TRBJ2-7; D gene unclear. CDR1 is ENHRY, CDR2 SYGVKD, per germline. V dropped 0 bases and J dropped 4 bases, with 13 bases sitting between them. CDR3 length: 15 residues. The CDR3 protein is CAISESTRNGYEQYF. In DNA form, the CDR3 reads TGTGCCATCAGTGAGTCGACGAGGAACGGATACGAGCAGTACTTC.

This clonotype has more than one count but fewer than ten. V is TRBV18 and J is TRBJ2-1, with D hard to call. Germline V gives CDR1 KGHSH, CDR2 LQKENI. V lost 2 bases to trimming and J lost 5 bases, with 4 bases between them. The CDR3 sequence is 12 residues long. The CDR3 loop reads CASSPGDNEQFF. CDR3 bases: TGTGCCAGCTCACCAGGGGACAATGAGCAGTTCTTC.

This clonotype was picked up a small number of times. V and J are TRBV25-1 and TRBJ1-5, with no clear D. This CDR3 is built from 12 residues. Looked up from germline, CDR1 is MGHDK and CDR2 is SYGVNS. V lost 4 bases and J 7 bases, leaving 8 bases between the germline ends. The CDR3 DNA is TGTGCCAGCAGTGTTCCCCTCCAGCCCCAGCATTTT. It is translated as CASSVPLQPQHF.

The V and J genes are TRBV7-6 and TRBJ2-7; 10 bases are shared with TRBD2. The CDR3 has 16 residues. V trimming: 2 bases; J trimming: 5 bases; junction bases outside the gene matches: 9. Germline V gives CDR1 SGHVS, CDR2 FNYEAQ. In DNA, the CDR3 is TGTGCCAGCAGCTTAAGGCTAGCGGGAGTCGGGGACGAGCAGTACTTC. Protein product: CASSLRLAGVGDEQYF.

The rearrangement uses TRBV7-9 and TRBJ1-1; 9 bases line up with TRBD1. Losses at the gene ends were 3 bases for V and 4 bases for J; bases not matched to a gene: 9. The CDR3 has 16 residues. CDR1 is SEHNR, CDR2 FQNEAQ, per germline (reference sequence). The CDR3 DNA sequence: TGTGCCAGCAGCTTGGGGGAGACAGGGGGACTCACTGAAGCTTTCTTT. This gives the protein CASSLGETGGLTEAFF.

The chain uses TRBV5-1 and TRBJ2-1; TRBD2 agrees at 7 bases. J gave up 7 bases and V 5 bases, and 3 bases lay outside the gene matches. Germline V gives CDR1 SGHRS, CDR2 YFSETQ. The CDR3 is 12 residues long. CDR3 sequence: CASSLAENEQFF. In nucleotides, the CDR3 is TGCGCCAGCAGTCTAGCGGAAAATGAGCAGTTCTTC. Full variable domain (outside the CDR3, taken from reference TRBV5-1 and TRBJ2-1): KAGVTQTPRYLIKTRGQQVTLSCSPISGHRSVSWYQQTPGQGLQFLFEYFSETQRNKGNFPGRFSGRQFSNSRSEMNVSTLELGDSALYLCASSLAENEQFFGPGTRLTVL.

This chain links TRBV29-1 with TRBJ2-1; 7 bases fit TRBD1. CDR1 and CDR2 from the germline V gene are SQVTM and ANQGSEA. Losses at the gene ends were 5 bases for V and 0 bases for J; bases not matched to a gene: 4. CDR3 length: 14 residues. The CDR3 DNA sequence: TGCAGCGTTCCGACAGGGAGCTCCTACAATGAGCAGTTCTTC. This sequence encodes CSVPTGSSYNEQFF.

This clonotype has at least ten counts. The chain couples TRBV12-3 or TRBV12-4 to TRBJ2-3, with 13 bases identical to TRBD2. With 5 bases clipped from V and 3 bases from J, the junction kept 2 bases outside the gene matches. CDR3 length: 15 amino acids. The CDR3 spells CASSRLAGGTDTQYF. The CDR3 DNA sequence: TGTGCCAGCAGTCGACTAGCGGGAGGTACAGATACGCAGTATTTT.

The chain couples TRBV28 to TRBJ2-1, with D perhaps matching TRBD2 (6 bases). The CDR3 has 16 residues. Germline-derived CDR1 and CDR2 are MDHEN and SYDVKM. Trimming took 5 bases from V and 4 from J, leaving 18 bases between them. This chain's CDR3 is CASSERRGANYNEQFF. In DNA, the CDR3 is TGTGCCAGCAGTGAAAGGAGGGGCGCGAATTACAATGAGCAGTTCTTC.

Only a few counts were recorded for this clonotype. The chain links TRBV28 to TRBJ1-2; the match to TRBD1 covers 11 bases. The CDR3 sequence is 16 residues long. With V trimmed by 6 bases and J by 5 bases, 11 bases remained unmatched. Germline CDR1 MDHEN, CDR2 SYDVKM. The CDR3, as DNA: TGTGCCAGCAGCCACTATAGGACAGGGGGCGGGTATGGCTACACCTTC. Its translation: CASSHYRTGGGYGYTF.

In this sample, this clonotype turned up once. In DNA form, the CDR3 reads TGCAGCGTTGGAGACACTGAGCAGTACTTC. Encoded protein: CSVGDTEQYF. The chain links TRBV29-1 to TRBJ2-5; D unresolved. Germline-derived CDR1 and CDR2 are SQVTM and ANQGSEA. The length of the CDR3 is 10 residues. Between the trimmed V and J ends, which lost 4 bases and 11 bases, there was a span of 11 bases.

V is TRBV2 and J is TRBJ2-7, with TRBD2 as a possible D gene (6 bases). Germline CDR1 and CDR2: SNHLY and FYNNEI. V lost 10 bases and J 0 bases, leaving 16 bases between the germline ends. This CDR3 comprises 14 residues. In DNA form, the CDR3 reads TGTGCCACCCAAGGAGGGCCGCGCTCCTACGAGCAGTACTTC. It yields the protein CATQGGPRSYEQYF.

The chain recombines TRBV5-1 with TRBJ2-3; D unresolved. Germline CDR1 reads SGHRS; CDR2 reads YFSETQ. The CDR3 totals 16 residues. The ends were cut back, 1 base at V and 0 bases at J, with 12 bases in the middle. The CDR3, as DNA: TGCGCCAGCAGCTTGAGTCGCGGAACTAGCACAGATACGCAGTATTTT. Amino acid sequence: CASSLSRGTSTDTQYF.

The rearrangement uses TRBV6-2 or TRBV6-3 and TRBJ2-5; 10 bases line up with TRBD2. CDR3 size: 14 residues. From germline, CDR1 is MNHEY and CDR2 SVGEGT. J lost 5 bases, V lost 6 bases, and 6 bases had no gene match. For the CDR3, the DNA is TGTGCCAGCAGGCCAGCGGGAGGGATGGAGACCCAGTACTTC. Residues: CASRPAGGMETQYF.

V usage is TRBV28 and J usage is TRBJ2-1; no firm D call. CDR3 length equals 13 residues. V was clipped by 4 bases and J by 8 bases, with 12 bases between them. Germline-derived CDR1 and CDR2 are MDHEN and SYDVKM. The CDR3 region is CASSSTHYDEQFF. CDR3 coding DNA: TGTGCCAGCAGTTCCACTCATTATGATGAGCAGTTCTTC.

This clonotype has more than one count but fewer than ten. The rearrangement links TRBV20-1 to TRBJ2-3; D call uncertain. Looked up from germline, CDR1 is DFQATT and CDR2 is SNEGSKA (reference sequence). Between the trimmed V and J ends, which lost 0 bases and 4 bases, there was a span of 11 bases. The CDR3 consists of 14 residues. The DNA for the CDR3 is TGCAGTGCTAGAGATTTAGTTGGGTCAGATACGCAGTATTTT. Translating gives CSARDLVGSDTQYF.

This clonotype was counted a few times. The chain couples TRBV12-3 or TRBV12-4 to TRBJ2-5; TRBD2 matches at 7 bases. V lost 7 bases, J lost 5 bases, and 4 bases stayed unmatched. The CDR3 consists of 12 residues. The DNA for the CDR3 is TGTGCCAGCAACATCGGGGGGGAGACCCAGTACTTC. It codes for CASNIGGETQYF.

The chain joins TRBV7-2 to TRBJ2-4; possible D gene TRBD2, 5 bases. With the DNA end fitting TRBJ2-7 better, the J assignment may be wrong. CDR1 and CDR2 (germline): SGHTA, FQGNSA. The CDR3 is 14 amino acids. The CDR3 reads CASSLAASRDEQYF. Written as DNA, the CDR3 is TGTGCCAGCAGCTTAGCGGCCTCGAGGGACGAGCAGTACTTC.